The clone carrying this T cell receptor (beta chain) was seen just once. This sample stems from a study of PD-1 blockade in classical Hodgkin lymphoma. Clones were read by immunoSEQ multiplex PCR, and TCRdb kept only the in-frame ones, dropping some. The repertoire consists of approximately 24,000 clones, with about 86% occurring once and the leading ten covering more than 5%. The time point is: cycle 4 day 1 (C4D1), after 5 to 7 weeks of nivolumab. Each patient relapsed following autologous stem cell transplantation, and prior brentuximab vedotin exposure differed. With V trimmed by 4 bases and J by 2 bases, 10 bases remained unmatched. Germline assignment: CDR1 SGHAT and CDR2 FQNNGV. This CDR3 has 17 residues.

The chain employs TRBV11-2 and TRBJ1-2; TRBD1 aligns across 10 bases. The TCR originated in a human donor with classical Hodgkin lymphoma. Specimen: peripheral blood mononuclear cells (PBMCs), collected before the fourth cycle of nivolumab. CDR3 sequence: CASSSPQRDRGNYGYTF. The CDR3 DNA sequence: TGTGCCAGCAGCTCCCCGCAGAGGGACAGGGGCAACTATGGCTACACCTTC. Together with reference TRBV11-2 and TRBJ1-2, the CDR3 gives the full variable domain: EAGVAQSPRYKIIEKRQSVAFWCNPISGHATLYWYQQILGQGPKLLIQFQNNGVVDDSQLPKDRFSAERLKGVDSTLKIQPAKLEDSAVYLCASSSPQRDRGNYGYTFGSGTRLTVV.